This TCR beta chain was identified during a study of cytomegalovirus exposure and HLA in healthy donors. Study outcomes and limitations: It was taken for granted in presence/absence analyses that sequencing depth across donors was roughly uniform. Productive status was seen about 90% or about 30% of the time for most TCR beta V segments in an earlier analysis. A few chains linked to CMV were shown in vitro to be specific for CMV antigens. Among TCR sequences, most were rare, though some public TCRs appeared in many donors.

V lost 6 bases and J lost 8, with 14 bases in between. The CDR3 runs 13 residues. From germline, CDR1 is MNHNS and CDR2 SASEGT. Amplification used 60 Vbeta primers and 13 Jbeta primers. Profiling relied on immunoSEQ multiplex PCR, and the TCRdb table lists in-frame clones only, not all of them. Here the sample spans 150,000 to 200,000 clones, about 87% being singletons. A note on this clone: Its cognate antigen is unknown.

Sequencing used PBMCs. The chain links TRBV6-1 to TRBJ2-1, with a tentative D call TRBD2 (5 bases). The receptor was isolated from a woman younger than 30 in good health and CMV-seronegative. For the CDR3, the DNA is TGTGCCAGCAGGTTCACCGGGGATGATGAGCAGTTCTTC. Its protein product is CASRFTGDDEQFF.